This is a list of T cell receptor beta chains from one sample in a study of metastatic and nonmetastatic thyroid tumors. Using MiXCR, TCRdb re-called clones from the PCR reads. The table shows roughly 20,000 clones, with 28% occurring only once. Sequenced input: tumor tissue. These TCRs come from a male donor with papillary thyroid cancer or a benign thyroid nodule (not recorded which). Some clones in this sample may be carry-over from other donors' samples. Each CDR3 is given with its conserved first and last residue. The order of the fields is CDR3 DNA, CDR3 protein, D gene, V gene, J gene, clone size. A D gene is named only where the DNA matches it firmly. The size field is filled for only some rows; it gives once, few, many or a size class.

TGTGCCAGCAGGTCAAGGGGTCGGTACCAAGAGACCCAGTACTTC,CASRSRGRYQETQYF,NA,TRBV28,TRBJ2-5,NA
TGTGCCAGCAGCCCTGAGGGCCACGAGCAGTACTTC,CASSPEGHEQYF,NA,TRBV12-3/TRBV12-4,TRBJ2-7,medium-sized
TGTGCCAGCCTAACTAGGAGAGGGGAATACGAGCAGTACTTC,CASLTRRGEYEQYF,NA,TRBV28,TRBJ2-7,medium-sized
TGTGCCAGCAGTCTCGTGGGACAGCGCCTCTATAATTCACCCCTCCACTTT,CASSLVGQRLYNSPLHF,TRBD1,TRBV28,TRBJ1-6,few
TGTGCCAGCAGCCAAGGGATGGACAGGTCCTACGAGCAGTACTTC,CASSQGMDRSYEQYF,TRBD1,TRBV3-1,TRBJ2-7,many
TGTGCCAGCAGCCCGCGGAGCTCTGGGGCCAACGTCCTGACTTTC,CASSPRSSGANVLTF,NA,TRBV3-1,TRBJ2-6,NA
TGTGCCAGCAGCGATCCGGGGGGAGTGTCCTACAATGAGCAGTTCTTC,CASSDPGGVSYNEQFF,TRBD2,TRBV9,TRBJ2-1,many
TGCAGCGTTGGAGTAAGTAGCGAAAACATTCAGTACTTC,CSVGVSSENIQYF,NA,TRBV29-1,TRBJ2-4,many
TGTGCCAGCACTGGGGCGGGAGGGCCTTGGTACAATGAGCAGTTCTTC,CASTGAGGPWYNEQFF,TRBD2,TRBV9,TRBJ2-1,many
TGCGCCAGCAGCCAAGGTCGTGGGGACAACTATGGCTACACCTTC,CASSQGRGDNYGYTF,NA,TRBV4-1,TRBJ1-2,NA
TGTGCCAGCAGTAGGGACACTGGGGCCAACGTCCTGACTTTC,CASSRDTGANVLTF,NA,TRBV6-1,TRBJ2-6,NA
TGTGCCAGCAGTTACGTGGGCGCGAACACCGGGGAGCTGTTTTTT,CASSYVGANTGELFF,NA,TRBV6-5,TRBJ2-2,few
TGTGCCAGCGGGGTTCAGGGGGACACTGAAGCTTTCTTT,CASGVQGDTEAFF,TRBD1,TRBV6-1,TRBJ1-1,NA
TGTGCCAGCAGAAAAACGAGGGAGCAGTACTTC,CASRKTREQYF,NA,TRBV6-1,TRBJ2-7,few
TGTGCCAGCAGTTACTCTAGGGGACTCAACAATGAGCAGTTCTTC,CASSYSRGLNNEQFF,NA,TRBV6-2/TRBV6-3,TRBJ2-1,NA
TGTGCCAGCAGCGCACCCCGGGACAGGGGGAACTATGGCTACACCTTC,CASSAPRDRGNYGYTF,TRBD1,TRBV9,TRBJ1-2,NA
TGTGCCAGCAGCTTTAAGGTAGCCAAAAACATTCAGTACTTC,CASSFKVAKNIQYF,NA,TRBV5-8,TRBJ2-4,many
TGTGCCAGCTCACCAGGGACAGGGCTTCTTAACACCGGGGAGCTGTTTTTT,CASSPGTGLLNTGELFF,TRBD1,TRBV18,TRBJ2-2,NA
TGTGCCACCAGCAGAGATCAGGGGCCGCCCCAGCTTTTT,CATSRDQGPPQLF,NA,TRBV15,TRBJ1-4,NA
TGTGCCAGCAGTGAATGGGCCCTCCGGGGCAATGAGCAGTTCTTC,CASSEWALRGNEQFF,NA,TRBV6-1,TRBJ2-1,medium-sized
TGTGCCAGCAGCGACAGGGGCTCTGGGGCCAACGTCCTGACTTTC,CASSDRGSGANVLTF,TRBD1,TRBV6-1,TRBJ2-6,medium-sized
TGTGCCAGCAGTTGGACTAGCGGGGCTTCTGAGCAGTTCTTC,CASSWTSGASEQFF,TRBD2,TRBV12-3/TRBV12-4,TRBJ2-1,few
TGTGCCAGCAGGATGGGACAGGGGGCGGTGAATTCACCCCTCCACTTT,CASRMGQGAVNSPLHF,TRBD1,TRBV6-1,TRBJ1-6,medium-sized
TGTGCCAGCAGTAAGGCACTGAACACTGAAGCTTTCTTT,CASSKALNTEAFF,NA,TRBV6-4,TRBJ1-1,many
TGTGCCAGCTCACCTTCTGGGCAGATCTATGGCTACACCTTC,CASSPSGQIYGYTF,NA,TRBV18,TRBJ1-2,many
TGCGCCAGCAGCTTGGGCGTGACACCAGACTATGGCTACACCTTC,CASSLGVTPDYGYTF,NA,TRBV5-1,TRBJ1-2,NA
TGTGCCTCACTCCGCAGGGTAGGGGACACTGAAGCTTTCTTT,CASLRRVGDTEAFF,NA,TRBV27,TRBJ1-1,NA
TGTGCCTGGACCCGTCCCGGGACAGGGGGAGGGCAGTACTTC,CAWTRPGTGGGQYF,TRBD1,TRBV30,TRBJ2-7,medium-sized
TGCGCCAGCAGCTCTTGGGGGGGGGCCGGAGCCCGGGAGGGGAACTACGAGCAGTACTTC,CASSSWGGAGAREGNYEQYF,TRBD2,TRBV5-1,TRBJ2-7,NA
TGTGCCAGCAGCCAACGAGGACCCCCCGGAGCAGCTTTCTTT,CASSQRGPPGAAFF,NA,TRBV7-9,TRBJ1-1,many
TGCAGTGCATTACCGGGACAGGTACTCTACGAGCAGTACTTC,CSALPGQVLYEQYF,TRBD1,TRBV20-1,TRBJ2-7,medium-sized
TGTGCCAGCTTCACTAGCGGGAGGCTCGATGAGCAGTTCTTC,CASFTSGRLDEQFF,TRBD2,TRBV7-9,TRBJ2-1,NA
TGTGCCAGCAGCTTTAGTGGGACAGATACCTACGAGCAGTACTTC,CASSFSGTDTYEQYF,TRBD1,TRBV7-2,TRBJ2-7,NA
TGTGCCATCGCCGGCTCCTACGGGGATACCCAGTACTTC,CAIAGSYGDTQYF,NA,TRBV19,TRBJ2-5,NA
TGTGCCAGCAGCTTAGATGGCGTACAACCCTCCTATGGCTACACCTTC,CASSLDGVQPSYGYTF,NA,TRBV7-8,TRBJ1-2,NA
TGTGCCAGCAGCTTAATCTTGTGTGAGCAGTTCTTC,CASSLILCEQFF,NA,TRBV7-3,TRBJ2-1,few
TGTGCCAGCAGTCACGCGACCGGGACAGGGGTTCAGCCCCAGCATTTT,CASSHATGTGVQPQHF,TRBD1,TRBV28,TRBJ1-5,few
TGTGCCAGCAGCCGTAGCGGGAGCATTTCAGCGGGAAATGAGCAGTTCTTC,CASSRSGSISAGNEQFF,TRBD2,TRBV9,TRBJ2-1,medium-sized
TGTGCCAGCAGCTTGGCCTGGACATTGATGGATGGCACTGAAGCTTTCTTT,CASSLAWTLMDGTEAFF,NA,TRBV5-4,TRBJ1-1,NA
TGTGCCAGCAGCTTAATGGGCGGGAGGGCCGCGGGTGAGCAGTACTTC,CASSLMGGRAAGEQYF,TRBD2,TRBV11-1,TRBJ2-7,medium-sized
TGTGCCAGCAGCCCATGGGCCACCTACGAGCAGTACTTC,CASSPWATYEQYF,NA,TRBV11-1,TRBJ2-7,few